This T cell receptor (beta chain) emerged from a study of identical twins. Regarding the study as a whole: For cord blood, abundant beta clonotypes had fewer insertions, unlike memory repertoires, which showed none. Beta out-of-frame twin sharing showed a weaker excess.

The CDR3 is 17 residues long. CDR1 and CDR2 (germline): SGHRS, YFSETQ. The V and J ends lost 0 bases and 7 bases, in that order; junction bases with no gene match: 7. Via MiXCR, TCRdb re-called the 5' RACE reads, giving one row per CDR3 protein. The table lists about 890,000 distinct CDR3 sequences, about 12% of them singletons, with roughly 1.6% in the top ten. Only healthy Caucasians were included as donors. About this clonotype: What it binds is unknown.

The same specimen was also included in a second study, on yellow fever vaccine responses in identical twins. This second study says: On the reported evidence, twins' vaccine T cell responses seemed partly convergent and partly personalized.

This chain joins TRBV5-1 and TRBJ1-6; 10 nucleotides match TRBD1. What was sequenced was PBMCs. This TCR was recovered from a woman between 18 and 29 years old in good health. CDR3 nucleotides: TGCGCCAGCAGCTTGGCCCCAGGACAGGGGGTAAATTCACCCCTCCACTTT. Protein: CASSLAPGQGVNSPLHF.